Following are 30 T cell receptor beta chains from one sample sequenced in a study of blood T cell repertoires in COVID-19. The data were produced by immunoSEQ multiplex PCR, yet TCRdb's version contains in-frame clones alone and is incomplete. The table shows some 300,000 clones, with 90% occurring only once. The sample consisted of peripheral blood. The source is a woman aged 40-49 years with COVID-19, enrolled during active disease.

The CDR3 DNA sequence: TGTGCCAGCAGCTGGGACACCAACTATGGCTACACCTTC. It codes for CASSWDTNYGYTF. The chain is built from TRBV27 and TRBJ1-2, with D possibly matching TRBD1 (6 bases). V lost 6 bases and J 2 bases, leaving 10 bases between the germline ends. CDR3 length: 13 amino acids. Germline V CDR1 and CDR2: MNHEY, SMNVEV (reference sequence).

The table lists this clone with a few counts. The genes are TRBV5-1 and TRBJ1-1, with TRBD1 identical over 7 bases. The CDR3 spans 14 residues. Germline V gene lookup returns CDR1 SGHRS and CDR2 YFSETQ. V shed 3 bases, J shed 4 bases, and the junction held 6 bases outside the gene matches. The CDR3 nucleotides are TGCGCCAGCAGCTCGGGACAGAGGCGCACTGAAGCTTTCTTT. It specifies CASSSGQRRTEAFF.

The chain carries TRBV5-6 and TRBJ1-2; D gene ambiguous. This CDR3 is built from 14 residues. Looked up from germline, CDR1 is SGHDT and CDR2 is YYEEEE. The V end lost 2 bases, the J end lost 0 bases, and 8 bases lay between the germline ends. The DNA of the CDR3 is TGTGCCAGCAGCTTTGAGGGCTCTAACTATGGCTACACCTTC. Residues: CASSFEGSNYGYTF.

CDR3 DNA sequence: TGTGCCAGCACCCGGGACAGGAACAATGAGCAGTTCTTC. This codes for CASTRDRNNEQFF. The chain combines TRBV2 with TRBJ2-1, with 8 bases that match TRBD1. CDR1 SNHLY and CDR2 FYNNEI come from the germline V gene. This CDR3 spans 13 amino acids. Germline trimming cut 7 bases from V and 5 bases from J; bases unmatched to any gene: 4.

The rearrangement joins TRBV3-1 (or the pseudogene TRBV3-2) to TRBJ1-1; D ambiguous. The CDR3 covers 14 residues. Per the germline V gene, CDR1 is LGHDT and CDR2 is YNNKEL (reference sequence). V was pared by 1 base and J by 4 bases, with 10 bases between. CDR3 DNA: TGTGCCAGCAGCCAAGGGGTAGCTTCCACTGAAGCTTTCTTT. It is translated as CASSQGVASTEAFF.

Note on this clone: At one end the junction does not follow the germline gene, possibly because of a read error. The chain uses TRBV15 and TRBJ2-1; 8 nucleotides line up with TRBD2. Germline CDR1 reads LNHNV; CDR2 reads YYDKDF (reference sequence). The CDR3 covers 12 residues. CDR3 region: CATSRGKRGRLF. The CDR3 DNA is TGTGCCACCAGCAGAGGAAAGCGGGGGAGACTCTTC.

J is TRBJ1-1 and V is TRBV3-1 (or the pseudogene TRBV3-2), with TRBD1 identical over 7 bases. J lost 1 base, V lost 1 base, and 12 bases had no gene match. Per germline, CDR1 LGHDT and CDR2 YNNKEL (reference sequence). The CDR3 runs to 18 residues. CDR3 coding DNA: TGTGCCAGCAGCCAAGGCCGTTCGGTGAGGGGGCCGAACACTGAAGCTTTCTTT. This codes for CASSQGRSVRGPNTEAFF.

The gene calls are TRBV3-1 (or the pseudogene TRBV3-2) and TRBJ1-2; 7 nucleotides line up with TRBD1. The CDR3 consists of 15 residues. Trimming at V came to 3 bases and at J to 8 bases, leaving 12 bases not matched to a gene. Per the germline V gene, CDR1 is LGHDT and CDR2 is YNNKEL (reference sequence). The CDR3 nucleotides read TGTGCCAGCAGCCACTGGGACAGTTCCCGAGGAGGCTACACCTTC. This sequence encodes CASSHWDSSRGGYTF.

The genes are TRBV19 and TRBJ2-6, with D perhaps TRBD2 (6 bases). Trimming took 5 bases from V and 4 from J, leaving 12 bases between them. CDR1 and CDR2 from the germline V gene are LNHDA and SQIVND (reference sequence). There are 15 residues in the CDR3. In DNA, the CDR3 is TGTGCCAGTAGTCCCCGGGGGAGAGGGGCCAACGTCCTGACTTTC. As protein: CASSPRGRGANVLTF.

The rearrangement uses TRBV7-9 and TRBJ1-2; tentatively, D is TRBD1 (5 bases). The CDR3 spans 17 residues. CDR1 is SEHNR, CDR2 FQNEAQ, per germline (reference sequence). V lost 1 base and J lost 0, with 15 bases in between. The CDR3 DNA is TGTGCCAGCAGCTTAGTTACAGGTCGGAGGGCTAACTATGGCTACACCTTC. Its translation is CASSLVTGRRANYGYTF.

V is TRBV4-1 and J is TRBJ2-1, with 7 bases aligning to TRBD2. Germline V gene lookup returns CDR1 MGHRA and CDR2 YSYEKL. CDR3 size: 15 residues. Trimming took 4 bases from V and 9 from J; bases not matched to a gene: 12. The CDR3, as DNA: TGCGCCAGCAGCCCCGGTGCGGGAGTATTTCTTGAGCAGTTCTTC. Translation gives CASSPGAGVFLEQFF.

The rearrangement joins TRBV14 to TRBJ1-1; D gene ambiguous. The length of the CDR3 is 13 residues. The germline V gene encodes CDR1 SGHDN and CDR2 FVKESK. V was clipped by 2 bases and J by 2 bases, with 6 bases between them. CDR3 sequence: CASSQNRNTEAFF. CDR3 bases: TGTGCCAGCAGCCAAAACAGAAACACTGAAGCTTTCTTT.

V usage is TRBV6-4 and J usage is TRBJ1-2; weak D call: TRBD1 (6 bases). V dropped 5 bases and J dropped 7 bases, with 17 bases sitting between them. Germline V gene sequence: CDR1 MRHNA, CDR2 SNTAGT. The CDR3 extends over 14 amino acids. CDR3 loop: CASSPETGIAGYTF. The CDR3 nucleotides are TGTGCCAGCAGTCCGGAGACAGGCATTGCTGGCTACACCTTC.

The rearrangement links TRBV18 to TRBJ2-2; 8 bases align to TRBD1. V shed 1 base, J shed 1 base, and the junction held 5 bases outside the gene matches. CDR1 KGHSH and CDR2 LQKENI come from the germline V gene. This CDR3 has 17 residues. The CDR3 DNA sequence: TGTGCCAGCTCACCACTCGCCGGGACAGGGAACACCGGGGAGCTGTTTTTT. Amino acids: CASSPLAGTGNTGELFF.

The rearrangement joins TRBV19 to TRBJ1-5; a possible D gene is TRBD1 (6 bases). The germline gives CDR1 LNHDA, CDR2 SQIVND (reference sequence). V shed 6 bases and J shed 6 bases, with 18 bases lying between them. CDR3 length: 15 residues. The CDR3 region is CASRAKTGPVQPQHF. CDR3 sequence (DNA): TGTGCCAGTAGAGCTAAGACAGGTCCTGTTCAGCCCCAGCATTTT.

The CDR3 region is CASSYSSQGMNTEAFF. CDR3 bases: TGTGCCAGCAGTTACTCGAGTCAGGGAATGAACACTGAAGCTTTCTTT. The genes are TRBV6-5 and TRBJ1-1; D possibly corresponds to TRBD1 (5 bases). V dropped 0 bases and J dropped 0 bases, with 11 bases sitting between them. This CDR3 is built from 16 residues. Germline V gives CDR1 MNHEY, CDR2 SVGAGI.

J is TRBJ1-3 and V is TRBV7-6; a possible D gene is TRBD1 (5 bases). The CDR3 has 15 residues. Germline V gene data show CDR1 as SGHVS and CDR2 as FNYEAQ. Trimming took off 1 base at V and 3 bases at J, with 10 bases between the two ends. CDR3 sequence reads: CASSLGRGFGNTIYF. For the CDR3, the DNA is TGTGCCAGCAGCTTAGGTCGGGGGTTTGGAAACACCATATATTTT.

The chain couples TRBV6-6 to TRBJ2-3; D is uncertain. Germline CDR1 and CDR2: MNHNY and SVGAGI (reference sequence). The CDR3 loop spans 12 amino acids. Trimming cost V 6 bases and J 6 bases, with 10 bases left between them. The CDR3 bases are TGTGCCAGCAGCTACAACTGGGATACGCAGTATTTT. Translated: CASSYNWDTQYF.

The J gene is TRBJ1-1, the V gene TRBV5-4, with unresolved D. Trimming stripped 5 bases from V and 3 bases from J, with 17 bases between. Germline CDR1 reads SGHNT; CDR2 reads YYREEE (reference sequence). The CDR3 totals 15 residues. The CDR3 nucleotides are TGTGCCAGCAGTTCGTTTAGCGGTCAGTACACTGAAGCTTTCTTT. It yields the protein CASSSFSGQYTEAFF. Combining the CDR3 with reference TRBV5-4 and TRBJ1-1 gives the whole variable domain ETGVTQSPTHLIKTRGQQVTLRCSSQSGHNTVSWYQQALGQGPQFIFQYYREEENGRGNFPPRFSGLQFPNYSSELNVNALELDDSALYLCASSSFSGQYTEAFFGQGTRLTVV.

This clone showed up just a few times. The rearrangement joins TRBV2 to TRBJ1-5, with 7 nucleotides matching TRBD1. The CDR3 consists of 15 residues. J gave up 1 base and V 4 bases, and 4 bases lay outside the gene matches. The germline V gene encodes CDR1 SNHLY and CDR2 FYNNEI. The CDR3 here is CASSGPGGSNQPQHF. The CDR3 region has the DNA TGTGCCAGCAGTGGGCCAGGGGGAAGCAATCAGCCCCAGCATTTT.

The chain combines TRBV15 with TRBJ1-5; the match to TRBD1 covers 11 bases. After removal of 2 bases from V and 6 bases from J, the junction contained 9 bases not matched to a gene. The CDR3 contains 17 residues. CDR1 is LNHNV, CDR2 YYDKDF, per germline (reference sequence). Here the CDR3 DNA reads TGTGCCACCAGCAGAAATGGGACAGGGGGAACAATTCAGCCCCAGCATTTT. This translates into CATSRNGTGGTIQPQHF.

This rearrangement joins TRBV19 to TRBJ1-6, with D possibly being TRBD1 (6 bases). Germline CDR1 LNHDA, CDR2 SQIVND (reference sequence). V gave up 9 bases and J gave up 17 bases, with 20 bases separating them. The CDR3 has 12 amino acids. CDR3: CASGFGGRFIHF. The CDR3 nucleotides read TGTGCCAGCGGTTTCGGGGGGCGCTTTATCCACTTT.

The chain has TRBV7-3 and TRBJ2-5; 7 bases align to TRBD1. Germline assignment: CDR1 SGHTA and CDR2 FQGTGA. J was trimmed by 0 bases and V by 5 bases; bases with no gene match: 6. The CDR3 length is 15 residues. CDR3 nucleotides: TGTGCCAGCAGCGCGACAGGGTGGGACCAAGAGACCCAGTACTTC. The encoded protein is CASSATGWDQETQYF. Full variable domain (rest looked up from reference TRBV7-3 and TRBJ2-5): GAGVSQTPSNKVTEKGKYVELRCDPISGHTALYWYRQSLGQGPEFLIYFQGTGAADDSGLPNDRFFAVRPEGSVSTLKIQRTERGDSAVYLCASSATGWDQETQYFGPGTRLLVL.

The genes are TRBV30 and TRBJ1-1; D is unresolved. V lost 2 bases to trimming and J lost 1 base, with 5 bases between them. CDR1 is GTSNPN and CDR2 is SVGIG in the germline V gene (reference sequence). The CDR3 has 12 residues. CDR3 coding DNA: TGTGCCTGGAGTCGGTGGAACACTGAAGCTTTCTTT. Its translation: CAWSRWNTEAFF.

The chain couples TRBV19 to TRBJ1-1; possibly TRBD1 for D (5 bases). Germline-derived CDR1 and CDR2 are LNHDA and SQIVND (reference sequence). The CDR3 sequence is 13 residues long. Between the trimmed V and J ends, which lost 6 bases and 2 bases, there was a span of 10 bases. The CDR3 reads CASSRTFNTEAFF. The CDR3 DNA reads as TGTGCCAGTAGCCGGACATTTAACACTGAAGCTTTCTTT.

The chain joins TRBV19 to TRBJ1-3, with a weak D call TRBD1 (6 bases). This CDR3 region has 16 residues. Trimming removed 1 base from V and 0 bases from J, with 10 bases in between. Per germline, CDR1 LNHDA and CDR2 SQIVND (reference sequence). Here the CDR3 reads CASSIAQGRSGNTIYF. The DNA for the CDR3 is TGTGCCAGTAGTATAGCTCAGGGGCGCTCTGGAAACACCATATATTTT.

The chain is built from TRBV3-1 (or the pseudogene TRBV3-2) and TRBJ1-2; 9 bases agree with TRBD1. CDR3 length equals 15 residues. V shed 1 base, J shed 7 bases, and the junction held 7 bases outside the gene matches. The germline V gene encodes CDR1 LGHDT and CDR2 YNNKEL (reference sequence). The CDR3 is CASSQGGTGSGGYTF. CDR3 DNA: TGTGCCAGCAGCCAAGGAGGGACAGGGAGTGGTGGCTACACCTTC.

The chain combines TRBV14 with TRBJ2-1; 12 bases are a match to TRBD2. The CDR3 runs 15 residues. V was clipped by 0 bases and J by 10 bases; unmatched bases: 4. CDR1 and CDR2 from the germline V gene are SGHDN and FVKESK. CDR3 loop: CASSQDPGLAGEQFF. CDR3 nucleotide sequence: TGTGCCAGCAGCCAAGATCCCGGACTAGCGGGGGAGCAGTTCTTC.

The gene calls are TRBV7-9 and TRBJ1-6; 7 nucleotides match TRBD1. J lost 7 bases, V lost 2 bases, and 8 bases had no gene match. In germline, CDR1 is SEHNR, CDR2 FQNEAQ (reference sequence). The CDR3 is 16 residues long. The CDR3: CASSLRDSGKNSPLHF. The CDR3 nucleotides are TGTGCCAGCAGCTTACGGGACAGTGGGAAGAATTCACCCCTCCACTTT.

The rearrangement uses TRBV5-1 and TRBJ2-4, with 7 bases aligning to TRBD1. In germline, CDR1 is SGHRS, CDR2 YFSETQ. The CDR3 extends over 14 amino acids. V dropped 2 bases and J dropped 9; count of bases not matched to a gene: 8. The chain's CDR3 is CASSLGQGDGIQYF. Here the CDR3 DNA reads TGCGCCAGCAGCTTAGGGCAGGGGGATGGCATTCAGTACTTC.